The source of this TCR beta chain is a study of T cell repertoires in cytomegalovirus infection. TCRdb redid the calling of the reads with MiXCR, one entry per CDR3 protein. The sample shows about a million distinct CDR3 sequences, roughly 31% of them seen only once. Remarks on this clonotype: Its antigen is undetermined.

Broader study findings: CMV carriers with the relevant HLA were identified by cumulative public TCR beta family frequency. Dominating the ex vivo response were HLA-C-restricted CMV-specific TCR beta clonotypes.

CDR1 is MNHEY and CDR2 is SVGAGI in the germline V gene. The CDR3 loop spans 15 amino acids. V was cut by 7 bases and J by 4 bases, with 17 bases left in between. The chain uses TRBV6-5 and TRBJ2-1; either TRBD1 or TRBD2 may supply D (5 bases each). The TCR comes from a human donor in good health (CMV status not recorded). Some clones in this sample may be carry-over from other donors' samples. Here the sequenced sample was cultured CD8+ T cells from PBMCs, taken from culture after CMV antigen stimulation. The CDR3 region is CASKGSGTAYNEQFF. CDR3 nucleotide sequence: TGTGCCAGCAAAGGGTCCGGGACGGCGTACAATGAGCAGTTCTTC.